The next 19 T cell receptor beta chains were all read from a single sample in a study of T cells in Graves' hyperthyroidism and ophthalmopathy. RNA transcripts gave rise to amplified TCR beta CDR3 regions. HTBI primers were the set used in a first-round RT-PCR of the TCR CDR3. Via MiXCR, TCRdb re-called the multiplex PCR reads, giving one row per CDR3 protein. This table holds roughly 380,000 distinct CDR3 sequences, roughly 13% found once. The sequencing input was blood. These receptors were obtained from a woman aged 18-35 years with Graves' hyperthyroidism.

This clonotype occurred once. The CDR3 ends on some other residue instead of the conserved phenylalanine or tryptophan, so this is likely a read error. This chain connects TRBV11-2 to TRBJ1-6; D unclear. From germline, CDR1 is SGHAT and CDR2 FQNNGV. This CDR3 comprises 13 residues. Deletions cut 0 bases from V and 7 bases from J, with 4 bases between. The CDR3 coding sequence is TGTGCCAGCAGCTTAGACCGAAATTCACCCCTCCACCTT. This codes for CASSLDRNSPLHL.

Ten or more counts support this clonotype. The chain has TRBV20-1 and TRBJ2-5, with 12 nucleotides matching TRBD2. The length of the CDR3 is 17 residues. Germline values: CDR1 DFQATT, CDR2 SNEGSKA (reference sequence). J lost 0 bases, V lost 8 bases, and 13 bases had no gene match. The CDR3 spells CSHLAASGREYQETQYF. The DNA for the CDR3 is TGCAGTCACCTAGCAGCTAGCGGGAGGGAGTACCAAGAGACCCAGTACTTC.

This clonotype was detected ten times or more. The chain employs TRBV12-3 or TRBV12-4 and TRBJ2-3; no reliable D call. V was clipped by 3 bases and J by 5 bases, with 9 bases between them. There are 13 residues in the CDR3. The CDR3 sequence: CASSLVALDTQYF. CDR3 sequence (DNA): TGTGCCAGCAGTTTGGTTGCGCTAGATACGCAGTATTTT.

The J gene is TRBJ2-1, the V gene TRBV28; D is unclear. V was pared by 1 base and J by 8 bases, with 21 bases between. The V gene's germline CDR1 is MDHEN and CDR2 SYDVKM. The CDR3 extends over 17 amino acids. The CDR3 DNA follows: TGTGCCAGCAGTTTATTTTTTCGGAAGCTACTTCGGGATGAGCAGTTCTTC. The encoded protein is CASSLFFRKLLRDEQFF.

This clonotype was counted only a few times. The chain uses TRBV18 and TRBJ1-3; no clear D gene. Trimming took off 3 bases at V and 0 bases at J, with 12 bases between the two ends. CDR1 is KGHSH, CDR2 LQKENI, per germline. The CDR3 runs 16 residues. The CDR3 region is CASSPQGRSSGNTIYF. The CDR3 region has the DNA TGTGCCAGCTCACCCCAAGGACGGAGCTCTGGAAACACCATATATTTT.

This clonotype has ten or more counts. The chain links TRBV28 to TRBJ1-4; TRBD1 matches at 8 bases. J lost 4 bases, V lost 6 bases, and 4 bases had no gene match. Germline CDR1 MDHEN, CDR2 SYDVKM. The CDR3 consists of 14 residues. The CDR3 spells CASRQGGLNEKLFF. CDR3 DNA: TGTGCCAGCAGACAGGGGGGCCTTAATGAAAAACTGTTTTTT. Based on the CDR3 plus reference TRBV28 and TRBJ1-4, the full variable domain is DVKVTQSSRYLVKRTGEKVFLECVQDMDHENMFWYRQDPGLGLRLIYFSYDVKMKEKGDIPEGYSVSREKKERFSLILESASTNQTSMYLCASRQGGLNEKLFFGSGTQLSVL.

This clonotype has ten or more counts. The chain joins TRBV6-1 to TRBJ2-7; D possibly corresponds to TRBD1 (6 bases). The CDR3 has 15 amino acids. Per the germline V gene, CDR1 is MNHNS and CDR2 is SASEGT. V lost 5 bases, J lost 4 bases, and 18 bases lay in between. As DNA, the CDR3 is TGTGCCAGCAGTTCACCCGGACTGGGACAATACGAGCAGTACTTC. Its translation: CASSSPGLGQYEQYF.

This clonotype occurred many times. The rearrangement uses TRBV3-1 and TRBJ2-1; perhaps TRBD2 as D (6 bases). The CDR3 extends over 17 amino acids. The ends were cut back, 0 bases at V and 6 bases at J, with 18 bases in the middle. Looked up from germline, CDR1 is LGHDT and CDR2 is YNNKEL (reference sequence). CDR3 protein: CASSQEARDLLSNEQFF. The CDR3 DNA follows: TGTGCCAGCAGCCAAGAAGCCCGGGACTTGCTGAGCAATGAGCAGTTCTTC.

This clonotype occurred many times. In DNA, the CDR3 is TGTGCCAGCAGCCACGGAGGGCCTCGCACAGATACGCAGTATTTT. The encoded protein is CASSHGGPRTDTQYF. J is TRBJ2-3 and V is TRBV7-9; possibly TRBD2 for D (6 bases). Per germline, CDR1 SEHNR and CDR2 FQNEAQ (reference sequence). The length of the CDR3 is 15 residues. Trimming took off 5 bases at V and 1 base at J, with 13 bases between the two ends.

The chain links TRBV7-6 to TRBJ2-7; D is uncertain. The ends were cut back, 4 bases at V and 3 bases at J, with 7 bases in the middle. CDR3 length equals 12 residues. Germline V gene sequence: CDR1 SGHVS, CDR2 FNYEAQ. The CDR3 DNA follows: TGTGCCAGCAGCTCAGGATTCTACGAGCAGTACTTC. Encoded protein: CASSSGFYEQYF.

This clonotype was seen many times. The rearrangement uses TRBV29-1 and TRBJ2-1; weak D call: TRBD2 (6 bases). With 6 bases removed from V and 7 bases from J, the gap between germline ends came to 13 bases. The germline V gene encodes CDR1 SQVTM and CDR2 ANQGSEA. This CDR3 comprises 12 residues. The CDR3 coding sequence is TGCAGCGTGTCGACTAGTAAGAATGAGCAGTTCTTC. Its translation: CSVSTSKNEQFF.

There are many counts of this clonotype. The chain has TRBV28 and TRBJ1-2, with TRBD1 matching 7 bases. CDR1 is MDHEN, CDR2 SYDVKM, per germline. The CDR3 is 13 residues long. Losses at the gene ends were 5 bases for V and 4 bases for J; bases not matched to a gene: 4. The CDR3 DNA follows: TGTGCCAGCAGTCGAGGACAGGCCTATGGCTACACCTTC. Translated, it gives CASSRGQAYGYTF.

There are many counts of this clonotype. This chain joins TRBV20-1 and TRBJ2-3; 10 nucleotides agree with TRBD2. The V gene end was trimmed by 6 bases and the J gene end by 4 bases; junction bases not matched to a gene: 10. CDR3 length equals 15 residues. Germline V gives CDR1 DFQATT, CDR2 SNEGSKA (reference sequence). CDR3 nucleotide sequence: TGCAGTGCCAAAACGCCAGCGGGAGGGTCAGATACGCAGTATTTT. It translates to CSAKTPAGGSDTQYF.

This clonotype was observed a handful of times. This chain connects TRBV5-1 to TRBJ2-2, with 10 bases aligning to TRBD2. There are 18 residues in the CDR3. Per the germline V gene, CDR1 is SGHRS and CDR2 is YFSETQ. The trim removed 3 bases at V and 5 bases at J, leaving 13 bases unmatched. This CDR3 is CASSSSLTSGIMTGELFF. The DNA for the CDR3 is TGCGCCAGCAGCTCCTCCCTAACTAGCGGGATAATGACCGGGGAGCTGTTTTTT.

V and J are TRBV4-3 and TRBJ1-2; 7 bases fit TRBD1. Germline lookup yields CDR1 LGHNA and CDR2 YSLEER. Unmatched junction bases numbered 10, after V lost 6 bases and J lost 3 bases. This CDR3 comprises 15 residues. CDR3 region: CASSPSGGNYYGYTF. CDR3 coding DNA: TGCGCCAGCAGTCCTTCAGGGGGTAATTACTATGGCTACACCTTC.

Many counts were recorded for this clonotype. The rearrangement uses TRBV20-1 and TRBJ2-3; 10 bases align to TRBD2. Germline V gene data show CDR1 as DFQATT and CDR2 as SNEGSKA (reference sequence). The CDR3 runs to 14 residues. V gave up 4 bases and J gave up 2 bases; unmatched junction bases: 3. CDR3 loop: CSAKAGGPTDTQYF. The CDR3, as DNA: TGCAGTGCTAAAGCGGGAGGGCCCACAGATACGCAGTATTTT.

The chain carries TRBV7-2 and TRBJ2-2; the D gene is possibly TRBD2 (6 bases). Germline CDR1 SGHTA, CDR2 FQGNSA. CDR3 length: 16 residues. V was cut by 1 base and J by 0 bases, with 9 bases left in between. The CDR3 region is CASSLDSGSNTGELFF. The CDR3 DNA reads TGTGCCAGCAGCTTAGATAGCGGATCGAACACCGGGGAGCTGTTTTTT. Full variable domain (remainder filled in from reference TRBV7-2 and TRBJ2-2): GAGVSQSPSNKVTEKGKDVELRCDPISGHTALYWYRQSLGQGLEFLIYFQGNSAPDKSGLPSDRFSAERTGGSVSTLTIQRTQQEDSAVYLCASSLDSGSNTGELFFGEGSRLTVL.

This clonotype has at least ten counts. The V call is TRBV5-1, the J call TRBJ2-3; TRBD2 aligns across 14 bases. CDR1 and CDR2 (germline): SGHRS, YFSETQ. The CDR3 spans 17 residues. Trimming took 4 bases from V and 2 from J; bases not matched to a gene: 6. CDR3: CASSALTSGGVTDTQYF. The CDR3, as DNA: TGCGCCAGCAGCGCACTGACTAGCGGGGGGGTCACAGATACGCAGTATTTT.

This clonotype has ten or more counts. The CDR3 region has the DNA TGTGCCAGCAGGAATGACGGTTATCAGCCCCAGCATTTT. It specifies CASRNDGYQPQHF. This chain uses TRBV2 with TRBJ1-5; D unresolved. V was shortened by 6 bases and J by 5 bases, with 11 bases between the two germline ends. This CDR3 spans 13 amino acids. Germline V gives CDR1 SNHLY, CDR2 FYNNEI.